The source of this T cell receptor beta chain is a study of CD8 T cells in ankylosing spondylitis (dated by TCRdb to the late 2010s). For context, the study as a whole: T cell receptor beta repertoires were profiled in healthy donors and ankylosing spondylitis patients so that disease-linked TCR variants could be found. Samples of peripheral blood were taken, and for ankylosing spondylitis patients, synovial fluid was collected as well. The full study cohort comprised 25 ankylosing spondylitis patients and over a hundred healthy donors.

Broader findings and caveats from the paper: The disease-linked clones were reported as significantly enriched in matched synovial fluid samples from ankylosing spondylitis patients. The disease-linked clones showed a CD8+ phenotype and occurred at relatively low frequencies in peripheral blood. Blood from ankylosing spondylitis patients appeared to be characterized by a TCR beta motif composed of about 8 highly homologous amino acid variants. Some of the motif variants had been reported before in the synovial fluid and blood of reactive arthritis patients, a finding that suggests common disease-initiation mechanisms.

TCRdb shows the sequencer as Illumina HiSeq 2500. Quantitative 5'-RACE with molecular barcodes was used to prepare TCR beta libraries. The paper's data handling went like this. A new computational method based on a probabilistic model of VDJ rearrangement was used to identify disease-linked TCR variants. TCRdb took the public reads, trimmed them with fastp at Q25, ran MiXCR for clone calling and kept in-frame beta chains. All rows with the same CDR3 protein become a single entry with the most common DNA and genes. These V and J calls derive from TCRdb rather than the authors' analysis. The sample profile shows approximately 220,000 distinct CDR3 sequences; around a quarter of them were found once. The top ten constitute 5% to 7.5% of the sample. In this sample, this clonotype turned up many times. Its antigen is currently not known. No much larger clone is present one base from it, and per-base qualities are unavailable.

The origin of this receptor is a male donor with ankylosing spondylitis or in good health (not recorded which). Sequenced material: blood, either unsorted or a sorted T cell fraction (not recorded which).

This receptor has the CDR3 CASSAPGLVTDTQYF. The DNA sequence reads TGTGCCAGCAGCGCTCCGGGACTAGTCACGGATACGCAGTATTTT. Rearrangement joined TRBV9 to TRBJ2-3; TRBD2 fits 8 bases in the junction. From the cysteine up to the phenylalanine, the CDR3 has a length of 15 residues. CDR3 DNA is the only sequence kept; it has 45 bases, read in frame from the first base. Trimming leaves V shorter by 3 bases and J shorter by 6 bases, with the junction holding 9 bases beyond the gene matches. From the germline V gene, CDR1 is SGDLS and CDR2 is YYNGEE.